The sequence of this T cell receptor (beta chain) was determined in a study of T-cell reconstitution after alpha-beta-depleted transplantation in children (dated by TCRdb to the mid-2010s). Turning to the overall study: T-cell immune reconstitution after TCRalphabeta/CD19-depleted allogeneic hematopoietic cell transplantation in children was quantitatively tracked in the study by means of TCR repertoire profiling.

The protocol used for the library was PCR. The reads were generated on an Illumina HiSeq 2500. TCR libraries were prepared with molecular barcoding, using unique molecular identifiers to normalize TCRbeta repertoire quantification. Using fastp at Q25 and MiXCR, TCRdb reprocessed the public reads and kept productive beta chains. When rows share a CDR3 protein, they turn into one entry using the most common DNA and genes. The table for this sample lists around 340,000 distinct CDR3 sequences; roughly 14% of them were counted only once. The top ten clonotypes cover about 4.5% of the sample. Counted from cysteine to phenylalanine, this CDR3 has 13 amino acids. Only the CDR3 part of the read is kept: 39 bases, read in frame from the first base. Trimming at the junction amounts to 3 bases on V and 3 bases on J, and the germline ends lie 8 bases apart. About this clonotype itself: Its antigen is unknown. Per-base quality was not reported, and no clone a single base away is much larger than it.

This specimen consisted of PBMCs, obtained from the stem cell graft. The sequence is built from TRBV12-3 or TRBV12-4 and TRBJ2-5; the D call is tentative, TRBD1 or TRBD2, as each matches 5 bases. This receptor was identified in a human donor who donated a stem cell graft to a child with Fanconi anemia. CDR3 reads: CASSFGDEETQYF. The sequenced DNA is TGTGCCAGCAGTTTTGGGGACGAAGAGACCCAGTACTTC.